The next 18 T cell receptor beta chains were all read from a single sample in a study of shared clonotypes between healthy human individuals. Naive CD8 cells, CD45RO-negative and positively selected for CCR7, excluded terminally differentiated effector memory CD45RA+ cells. Clones were read by immunoSEQ multiplex PCR, and TCRdb kept only the in-frame ones, dropping some. Among hundreds of thousands of clones listed, 80% to 95% were seen once. Sample: naive CD8+ T cells sorted from blood. The receptors come from a man aged 25 to 45 in good health.

The rearrangement joins TRBV9 to TRBJ2-6; no firm D call. Germline V gives CDR1 SGDLS, CDR2 YYNGEE. The ends were cut back, 3 bases at V and 2 bases at J, with 9 bases in the middle. CDR3 length: 15 amino acids. Written as DNA, the CDR3 is TGTGCCAGCAGCGGTAGATCTACTGGGGCCAACGTCCTGACTTTC. Its translation: CASSGRSTGANVLTF.

The V and J genes are TRBV6-4 and TRBJ2-3; D is perhaps TRBD1 (5 bases). Per the germline V gene, CDR1 is MRHNA and CDR2 is SNTAGT. This CDR3 has 12 amino acids. The V gene lost 3 bases and the J gene lost 4 bases, with 5 bases spanning the gap. The CDR3 nucleotides are TGTGCCAGCAGTGAAGGGGCAGATACGCAGTATTTT. Translation: CASSEGADTQYF.

This clone was seen a single time. V is TRBV6-5 and J is TRBJ1-2; 11 positions agree with TRBD1. The CDR3 consists of 14 residues. V lost 6 bases to trimming and J lost 8 bases; unmatched junction nucleotides: 8. CDR1 is MNHEY, CDR2 SVGAGI, per germline. CDR3: CASSPGQGASGYTF. For the CDR3, the DNA is TGTGCCAGCAGCCCTGGACAGGGGGCGAGCGGCTACACCTTC.

This clone was observed a single time. The V call is TRBV13, the J call TRBJ1-5, with 8 positions matching TRBD1. V gave up 4 bases and J gave up 7 bases; unmatched junction bases: 6. This CDR3 spans 14 amino acids. Germline CDR1 reads PRHDT; CDR2 reads FYEKMQ (reference sequence). The CDR3 loop is CASSSGQGGQPQHF. CDR3 DNA sequence: TGTGCCAGCAGCTCTGGACAGGGCGGGCAGCCCCAGCATTTT.

This chain links TRBV10-3 with TRBJ2-7, with 12 bases aligning to TRBD2. The J segment lost 5 bases and the V segment lost 5 bases, leaving 4 bases of the junction unmatched. Germline loops: CDR1 ENHRY, CDR2 SYGVKD. The CDR3 contains 14 residues. CDR3 sequence reads: CAISRTSGVHEQYF. In DNA form, the CDR3 reads TGTGCCATCAGTAGGACTAGCGGGGTCCACGAGCAGTACTTC.

CDR3 DNA: TGTGCCAGCAGCGTAAGTCAGGGAGGGAACACCGGGGAGCTGTTTTTT. Protein product: CASSVSQGGNTGELFF. The chain joins TRBV9 to TRBJ2-2, with D tentatively TRBD2 (6 bases). V was trimmed by 1 base and J by 1 base, leaving 11 bases between them. Germline lookup yields CDR1 SGDLS and CDR2 YYNGEE. This CDR3 comprises 16 residues.

This clone was seen only once. V gene TRBV25-1 combines with J gene TRBJ2-3; D unresolved. The CDR3 has 12 residues. The germline V gene has CDR1 MGHDK and CDR2 SYGVNS. V lost 6 bases and J lost 4, with 8 bases in between. The CDR3 sequence is CASRTVADTQYF. CDR3 coding DNA: TGTGCCAGCAGAACGGTGGCAGATACGCAGTATTTT.

This chain uses TRBV29-1 with TRBJ2-7, with D possibly matching TRBD1 (7 bases). In germline, CDR1 is SQVTM, CDR2 ANQGSEA. Trimming stripped 4 bases from V and 4 bases from J, with 14 bases between. The CDR3 runs 13 residues. DNA for the CDR3: TGCAGCGTTGTAGCGACAGGGACTTACGAGCAGTACTTC. It specifies CSVVATGTYEQYF.

This clone appeared a few times. The gene calls are TRBV2 and TRBJ1-1; D gene unclear. The CDR3 covers 10 residues. V lost 8 bases, J lost 10 bases, and 11 bases lay in between. From germline, CDR1 is SNHLY and CDR2 FYNNEI. This CDR3 is CASGGKGAFF. The CDR3 DNA reads as TGTGCCAGCGGCGGAAAGGGAGCTTTCTTT.

The V and J genes are TRBV29-1 and TRBJ2-1; TRBD2 matches 10 bases. The CDR3 sequence is 18 residues long. CDR1 SQVTM and CDR2 ANQGSEA come from the germline V gene. The V gene end was trimmed by 3 bases and the J gene end by 1 base; junction bases not matched to a gene: 12. In DNA form, the CDR3 reads TGCAGCGTTGAGGGGGTCCTAGCGGGGGTTCTTTCCTACAATGAGCAGTTCTTC. As protein: CSVEGVLAGVLSYNEQFF.

The rearrangement links TRBV7-8 to TRBJ2-7, with D tentatively TRBD2 (5 bases). Germline V gene data show CDR1 as SGHVS and CDR2 as FQNEAQ. The CDR3 is 15 residues long. The V end was cut by 1 base, the J end by 1 base, with 11 bases between. The DNA for the CDR3 is TGTGCCAGCAGCTTAGGGGGTCGGACTTCCTACGAGCAGTACTTC. It specifies CASSLGGRTSYEQYF.

The gene calls are TRBV7-9 and TRBJ2-1, with TRBD2 matching 15 bases. CDR1 SEHNR and CDR2 FQNEAQ come from the germline V gene (reference sequence). The J segment lost 9 bases and the V segment lost 5 bases, leaving 8 bases of the junction unmatched. This CDR3 region has 16 residues. This chain's CDR3 is CASSPWTSGRGGEQFF. CDR3 in DNA: TGTGCCAGCAGCCCTTGGACTAGCGGGAGGGGTGGTGAGCAGTTCTTC.

This chain joins TRBV11-3 and TRBJ2-6, with D possibly TRBD2 on 5 matching bases. The CDR3 sequence is 16 residues long. Germline V CDR1 and CDR2: SGHNT, YENEEA. Trimming took off 0 bases at V and 0 bases at J, with 6 bases between the two ends. The CDR3 reads CASSLEGDSGANVLTF. The CDR3 DNA is TGTGCCAGCAGCTTAGAGGGAGACTCTGGGGCCAACGTCCTGACTTTC.

The chain uses TRBV12-5 and TRBJ2-5; possibly TRBD1 for D (6 bases). The CDR3 spans 13 residues. Germline assignment: CDR1 LGHNT and CDR2 FRNRAP. Trimming pared 5 bases from V and 0 bases from J, leaving 7 bases between. The CDR3 is CASGGQNQETQYF. The DNA for the CDR3 is TGTGCTAGTGGTGGACAGAACCAAGAGACCCAGTACTTC.

The gene calls are TRBV29-1 and TRBJ2-5, with 9 positions matching TRBD2. The CDR3 loop spans 14 amino acids. V lost 3 bases and J lost 1; bases outside the gene matches: 3. In germline, CDR1 is SQVTM, CDR2 ANQGSEA. CDR3 in amino acids: CSVDPSGAQETQYF. The CDR3 DNA reads TGCAGCGTTGACCCTAGCGGGGCCCAAGAGACCCAGTACTTC.

The chain is built from TRBV5-8 and TRBJ2-7, with TRBD1 matching 9 bases. The CDR3 totals 13 residues. Looked up from germline, CDR1 is SGHTS and CDR2 is YDEGEE. V shed 6 bases and J 4 bases; nucleotides not matched to a gene: 5. Here the CDR3 DNA reads TGTGCCAGCAATTCTGGACAGGGGTACGAGCAGTACTTC. Translated: CASNSGQGYEQYF. Variable domain in full (rest from reference TRBV5-8 and TRBJ2-7): EAGVTQSPTHLIKTRGQQATLRCSPISGHTSVYWYQQALGLGLQFLLWYDEGEERNRGNFPPRFSGRQFPNYSSELNVNALELEDSALYLCASNSGQGYEQYFGPGTRLTVT.

Worth noting for this clone: Other nucleotide sequences from this sample produce the same CDR3. The gene calls are TRBV27 and TRBJ2-7; D is uncertain. Between the trimmed V and J ends, which lost 4 bases and 6 bases, there was a span of 10 bases. CDR3 length: 12 residues. CDR1 and CDR2 from the germline V gene are MNHEY and SMNVEV (reference sequence). This CDR3 reads CASSSTSLEQYF. The CDR3 DNA reads as TGTGCCAGCAGTTCGACCTCCCTCGAGCAGTACTTC.

This chain joins TRBV7-9 and TRBJ2-7, with D tentatively TRBD1 or TRBD2 (5 bases each). Trimming shortened V by 0 bases and J by 7 bases, and 7 bases separated the two germline ends. Germline V CDR1 and CDR2: SEHNR, FQNEAQ (reference sequence). The CDR3 contains 12 residues. The CDR3 DNA reads as TGTGCCAGCAGCTTAGCGAGGGGAGAGCAGTACTTC. Encoded protein: CASSLARGEQYF.